This TCR beta chain is from a study of T cells in Graves' hyperthyroidism and ophthalmopathy. General observations from the study: Blood shared most expanded thyroid clonotypes above 0.001. Before onset, ophthalmopathy was predicted by the model a median around 6 months earlier.

The V gene lost 1 base and the J gene lost 1 base, with 7 bases spanning the gap. The CDR3 has 14 residues. Germline values: CDR1 MGHRA, CDR2 YSYEKL. Researchers took RNA transcripts and amplified the TCR beta CDR3 regions from them. The TCR CDR3 was amplified in a first-round RT-PCR using the HTBI primer set. TCRdb fed the multiplex PCR reads into MiXCR, producing one record per CDR3 protein. The sample has nearly 750,000 distinct CDR3 sequences, under 45% seen once; the top ten hold around 30%. Remarks on this clonotype: What it binds is unknown.

Stable Graves' hyperthyroidism denoted no ophthalmopathy progression over 18 months. Any patient presenting with uncontrolled infection, other autoimmune disease, pregnancy or lactation was left out. Specimen: blood. The J gene is TRBJ1-1, the V gene TRBV4-1; D gene ambiguous. The receptor's source is a woman aged 40 to 55 with Graves' hyperthyroidism. CDR3 in amino acids: CASSQVLGNTEAFF. CDR3 in DNA: TGCGCCAGCAGCCAAGTGCTGGGGAACACTGAAGCTTTCTTT.